This TCR beta chain was identified in a study of blood T cells in healthy people across ages. The donors, aged roughly 6 to 90, were healthy Caucasians from Russia. Isolation yielded PBMCs, at least 6.5 million per sample, in every case. The total RNA that was extracted per sample amounted to at least 5 micrograms. Study findings and constraints: Not knowing donor CMV status may have confounded expanded clonotype changes.

The CDR3 totals 18 residues. V lost 5 bases and J lost 3; bases outside the gene matches: 16. Germline V gives CDR1 MDHEN, CDR2 SYDVKM. This clonotype was recorded once. Its target is not known. A sample-barcoded 5' primer and a J-beta primer mix were used in a second PCR of about 6 to 12 cycles. TCRdb used MiXCR to reprocess the 5' RACE reads, holding one entry per CDR3 protein. The profile shows roughly 800,000 distinct CDR3 sequences, around 25% of them singletons. This same sample was also taken into another study, of T cells of mothers and their children.

Sequences were obtained from blood. V gene TRBV28 combines with J gene TRBJ2-4, with TRBD1 identical over 7 bases. This receptor was obtained from a boy between 10 and 17 years old in good health. The CDR3 is CASSTQHVRDRHKNIQYF. CDR3 nucleotides: TGTGCCAGCAGTACGCAGCACGTTCGGGACAGACACAAAAACATTCAGTACTTC.